The clone carrying this TCR beta chain is judged large. As yet, its antigen is unknown. From live CD3+CD8+TCRalphabeta+ cells, four PD-1 and/or TIGIT subsets were sorted. The data belong to a study of circulating CD8 cells and anti-PD-1 response in melanoma. On the study more broadly: Of 13 patients, seven got anti-PD-1 first and six had prior therapy. Whole-study results and caveats: No tumor material was available, so peptide assays assessed reactivity. Diversity ranked highest in DNEG and lowest in TIGIT subsets.

The QIAseq Immune Repertoire TCR panel built the libraries from approximately 16 ng of total RNA. TCRdb reprocessed the reads via MiXCR and lists one record per CDR3 protein. Seen here are roughly 600 distinct CDR3 sequences, approximately 6% observed once, and the top ten hold less than 35%. The V end lost 6 bases, the J end lost 5 bases, and 10 bases lay between the germline ends. Germline CDR1 reads MNHEY; CDR2 reads SMNVEV (reference sequence). The CDR3 has 12 residues. Sequences were derived from CD8+ T cells from PBMCs, sampled at baseline or after one month of anti-PD-1 therapy (not recorded which). The chain is built from TRBV27 and TRBJ2-5; D uncertain. The sequence came from a human donor with melanoma. The CDR3 coding sequence is TGTGCCAGCAGGGGGATAGAGGAGACCCAGTACTTC. Its translation: CASRGIEETQYF.